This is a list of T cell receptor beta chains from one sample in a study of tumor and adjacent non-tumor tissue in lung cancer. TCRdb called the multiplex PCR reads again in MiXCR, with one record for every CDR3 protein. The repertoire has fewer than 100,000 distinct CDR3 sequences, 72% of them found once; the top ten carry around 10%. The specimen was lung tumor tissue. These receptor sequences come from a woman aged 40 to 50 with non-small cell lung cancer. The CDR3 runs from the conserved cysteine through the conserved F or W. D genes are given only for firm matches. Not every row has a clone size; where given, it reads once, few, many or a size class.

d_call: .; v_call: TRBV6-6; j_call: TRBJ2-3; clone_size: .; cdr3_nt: TGTGCCAGCAGTTACGGAAGGAGGGAGACAGACACGCAGTTTTTT; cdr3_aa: CASSYGRRETDTQFF
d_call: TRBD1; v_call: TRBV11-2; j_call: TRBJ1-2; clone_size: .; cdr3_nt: TGTACCAGCAGCTTGGGGACAGGAAACTATGACTACGCCTTC; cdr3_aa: CTSSLGTGNYDYAF
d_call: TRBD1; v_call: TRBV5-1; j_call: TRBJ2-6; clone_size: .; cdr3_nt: TGCCCCAGCAGCTTGGGTGACAGGGTCTCTGGGGCCAACGTCCTGACTTTC; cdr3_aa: CPSSLGDRVSGANVLTF
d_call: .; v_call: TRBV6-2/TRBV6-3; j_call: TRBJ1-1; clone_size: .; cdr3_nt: TGTACCAGCAGTTGGACATCCATGGCTTTCTTT; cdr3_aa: CTSSWTSMAFF
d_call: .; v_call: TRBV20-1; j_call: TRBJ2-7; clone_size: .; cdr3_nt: TGCAATGCTAGAGCCATCGTAACCTACGAGCAGTATTTC; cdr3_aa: CNARAIVTYEQYF
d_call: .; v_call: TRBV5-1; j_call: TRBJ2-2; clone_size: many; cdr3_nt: TGCGCCAGCAGCCCCGAGGATCCGAACACCGGGGAGCTGTTTTTT; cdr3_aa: CASSPEDPNTGELFF
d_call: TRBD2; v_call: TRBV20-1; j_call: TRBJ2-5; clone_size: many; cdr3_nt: TGCAGTGCTAGACAATTGCAACCCGGGACTAGCGGGAAAGAGACCCAGTACTTC; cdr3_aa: CSARQLQPGTSGKETQYF
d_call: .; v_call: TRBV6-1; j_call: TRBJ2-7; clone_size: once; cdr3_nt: TGTGTCAGCTGGGACAAGACAATTGTGAACTTC; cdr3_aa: CVSWDKTIVNF
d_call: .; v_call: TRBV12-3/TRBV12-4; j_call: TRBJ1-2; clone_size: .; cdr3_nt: TGTACCAGCAGTCCCCGGGGCAAGGGGCCATATGGCTACACCTTT; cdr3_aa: CTSSPRGKGPYGYTF
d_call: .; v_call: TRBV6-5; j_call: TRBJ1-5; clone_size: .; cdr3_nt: TGTGCCAGCAGTTACACCACGGGAGCCCATCAGCCCCAACATTTT; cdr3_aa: CASSYTTGAHQPQHF
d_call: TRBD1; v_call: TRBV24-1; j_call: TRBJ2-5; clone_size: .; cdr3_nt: TGTGCCACCAATGAGGGGGCCTCGGGACAGATAATCCAAGAGACCCAGTACTTC; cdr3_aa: CATNEGASGQIIQETQYF
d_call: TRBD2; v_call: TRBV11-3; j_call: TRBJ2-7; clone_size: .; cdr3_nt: TGTACCAGCAGCCAGGGACTAGCGGGGGGCCACGAGCAATACTTC; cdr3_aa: CTSSQGLAGGHEQYF
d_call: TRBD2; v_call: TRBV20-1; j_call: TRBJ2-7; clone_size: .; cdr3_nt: TGCAGTGCTAGAGAATTCAGCGGGGGCCACTACGAGCAGTACTTC; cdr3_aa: CSAREFSGGHYEQYF
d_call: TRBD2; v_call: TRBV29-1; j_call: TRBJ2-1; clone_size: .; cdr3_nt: TGCAGCGTGATAAGCGGGATTAGCTCTCTACACAATAAGCGGTTCTTC; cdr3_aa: CSVISGISSLHNKRFF
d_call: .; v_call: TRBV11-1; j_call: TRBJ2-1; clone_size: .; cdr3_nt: TGTGCTAGGAGCCACACCCAGGGGATTCAGAATGAGCAGTTCTTC; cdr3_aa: CARSHTQGIQNEQFF
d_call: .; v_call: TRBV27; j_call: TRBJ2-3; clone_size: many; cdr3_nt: TGTGCCAGCAGTTTATTAATCACAGATACGCAGTATTTT; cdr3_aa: CASSLLITDTQYF
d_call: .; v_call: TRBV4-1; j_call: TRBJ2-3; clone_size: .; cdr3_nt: TGCGCCAGCAGCCAAGGACAGGAGGCTACGCAGTATTTT; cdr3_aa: CASSQGQEATQYF
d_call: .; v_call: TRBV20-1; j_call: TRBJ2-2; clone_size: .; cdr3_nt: TGCAGTGCTACTCCCCTGGAAAACACCGTGGAGCTGTTTTTT; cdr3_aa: CSATPLENTVELFF
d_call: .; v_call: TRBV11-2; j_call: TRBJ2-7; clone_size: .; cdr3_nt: TGTGACAGCAGCCCCCTAGGTGGGCAGGGGCACTACGAGCAGTACTTC; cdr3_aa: CDSSPLGGQGHYEQYF
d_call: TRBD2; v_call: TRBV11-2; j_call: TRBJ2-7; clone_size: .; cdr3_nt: TGTGCCAACAGCTTAGTCAGCGGGAGGAACAATGAACAGTACTTC; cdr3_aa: CANSLVSGRNNEQYF
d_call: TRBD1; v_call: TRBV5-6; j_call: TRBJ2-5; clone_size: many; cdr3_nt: TGTGCCAGCAGCCACCGGGACAGCGAAGAGACCCAGTACTTC; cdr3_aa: CASSHRDSEETQYF
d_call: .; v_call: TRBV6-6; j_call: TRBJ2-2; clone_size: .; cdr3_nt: TGTGCCAGTAGAATACACGGACAGACGGCCGGGGAGCTGTTTTTT; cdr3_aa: CASRIHGQTAGELFF
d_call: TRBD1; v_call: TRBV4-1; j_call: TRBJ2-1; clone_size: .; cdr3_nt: TGCGCCAGCAGCCAAGTCAGGGGGCCCCTAAATGAGCAATCCTTC; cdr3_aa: CASSQVRGPLNEQSF
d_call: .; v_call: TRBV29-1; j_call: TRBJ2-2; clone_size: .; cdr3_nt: TGCTGCGTGGCCCCAGGGTACATCAACCCCGGGGAGCTGTTTTTT; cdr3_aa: CCVAPGYINPGELFF
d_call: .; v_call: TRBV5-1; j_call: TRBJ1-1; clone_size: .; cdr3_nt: TGCGCCAGCAGCTTGGGAGTATCGGGGACTGAAGCTTTCTTT; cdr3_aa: CASSLGVSGTEAFF
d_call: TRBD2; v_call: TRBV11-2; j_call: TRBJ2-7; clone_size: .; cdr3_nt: TGTGCCTGTAGCCACCCCGGGACTAGCGGATACGAGCAGTATTTC; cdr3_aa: CACSHPGTSGYEQYF
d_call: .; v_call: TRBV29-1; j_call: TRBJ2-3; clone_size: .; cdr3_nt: TGCAGTGTTCGGGGGACTTCCACAGATACGCAGTATTTT; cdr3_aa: CSVRGTSTDTQYF
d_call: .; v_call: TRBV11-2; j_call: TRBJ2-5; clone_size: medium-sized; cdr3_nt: TGTGCCAGCAGCTTTATTGGGCTGCAAGAGACCCAGTACTTC; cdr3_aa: CASSFIGLQETQYF
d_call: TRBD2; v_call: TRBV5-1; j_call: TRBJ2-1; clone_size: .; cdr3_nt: TGCACCAGCAGCTTGGAAGCGGGGGACTCCTACAATGAGCAGTTCTTC; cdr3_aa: CTSSLEAGDSYNEQFF
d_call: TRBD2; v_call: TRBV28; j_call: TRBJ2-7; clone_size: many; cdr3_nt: TGTGCCAGCACCCCGGGGGGGCCTTTACCTACCTACGAGCAGTACTTC; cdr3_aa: CASTPGGPLPTYEQYF
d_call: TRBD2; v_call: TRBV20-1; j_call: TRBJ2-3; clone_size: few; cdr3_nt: TGCAGTGCCCTCGAACTAGCGGTCACAGATACGCAGTATTTT; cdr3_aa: CSALELAVTDTQYF
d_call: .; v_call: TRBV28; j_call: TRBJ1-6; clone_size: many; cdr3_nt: TGTGCCAGCAGTTTGGGTGGGGGGAGAGATAATTCACCCCTCCACTTT; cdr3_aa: CASSLGGGRDNSPLHF
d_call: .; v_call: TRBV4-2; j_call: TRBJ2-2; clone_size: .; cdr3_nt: TGTATCAGCAGCCAAGAGCTTGCCGGGGAGCTGTTTTTT; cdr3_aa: CISSQELAGELFF
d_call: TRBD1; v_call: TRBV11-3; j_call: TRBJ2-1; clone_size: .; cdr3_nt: TGTGCCAGCAGCCCCGGACAGGGGTGCAATGTGCGGTTCTTC; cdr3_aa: CASSPGQGCNVRFF
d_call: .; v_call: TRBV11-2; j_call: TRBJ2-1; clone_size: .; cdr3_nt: TGTGTCAGCAGTAAGACACTAGCTGCACTTTACAATGAGCAGTTCTTC; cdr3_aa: CVSSKTLAALYNEQFF
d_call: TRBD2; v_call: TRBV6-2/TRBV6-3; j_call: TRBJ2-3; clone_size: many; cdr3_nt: TGTGCCAGCAGTTACACTAGCGGGGGGGCGACTACGTTT; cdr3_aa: CASSYTSGGATTF
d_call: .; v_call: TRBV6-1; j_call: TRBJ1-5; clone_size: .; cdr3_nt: TGTGCTAGCAGTGAAGCACCTGGTGGCAATCAGCCCCAGCATTTT; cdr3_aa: CASSEAPGGNQPQHF
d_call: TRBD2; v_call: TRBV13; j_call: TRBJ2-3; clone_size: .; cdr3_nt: TGTGCCACTGGGAGGGCAAACACAGATACGCAGTATTTT; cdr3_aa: CATGRANTDTQYF
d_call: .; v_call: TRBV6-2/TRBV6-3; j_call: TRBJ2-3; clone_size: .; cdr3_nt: TGTGCCAGCTCTTTGTGGGACTCCACAGATATGCAGTATTTT; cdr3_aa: CASSLWDSTDMQYF
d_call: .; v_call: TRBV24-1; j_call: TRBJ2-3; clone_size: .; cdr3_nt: TGTACTACCAGTGATTCCACGGCAGATACGCAGTATTTT; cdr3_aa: CTTSDSTADTQYF
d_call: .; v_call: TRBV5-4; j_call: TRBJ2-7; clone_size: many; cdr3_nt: TGTGCCAGCAGCTTTGGGCCGGGAAACTACGAGCAGTACTTC; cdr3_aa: CASSFGPGNYEQYF
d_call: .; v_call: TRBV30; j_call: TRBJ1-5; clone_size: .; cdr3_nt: TGTGCCTGGAGGTCACAGGTCGCCAATGAGCCCCAGCATTTT; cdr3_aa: CAWRSQVANEPQHF
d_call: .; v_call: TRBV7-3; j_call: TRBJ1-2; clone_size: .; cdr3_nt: TGTGCCAGCAGCCCTCGGGAGGGAGCTAACTATGGCTACACCTTC; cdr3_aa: CASSPREGANYGYTF
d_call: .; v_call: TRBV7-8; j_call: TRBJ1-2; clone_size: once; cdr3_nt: TGTGCCAGCACTTCCCAGACTGGACAGAACTATGGCTACACCTTC; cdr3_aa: CASTSQTGQNYGYTF
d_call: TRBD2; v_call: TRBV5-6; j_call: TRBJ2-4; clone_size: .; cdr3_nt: TGTACCAGCAGCAACGGACTAGCGGGATCCGGAAACATTCAGTGCTTC; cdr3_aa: CTSSNGLAGSGNIQCF
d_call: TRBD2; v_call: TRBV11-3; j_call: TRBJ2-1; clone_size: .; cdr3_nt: TGTGCCAGCAGCTCGGAGTGGACTAGTTGGGGCAATGAGCAGTTCTTC; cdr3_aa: CASSSEWTSWGNEQFF
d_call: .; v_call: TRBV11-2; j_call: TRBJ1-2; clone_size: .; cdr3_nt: TGTGCAAGCGGCTTCGGACAGACCGGCTACACCTTC; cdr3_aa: CASGFGQTGYTF
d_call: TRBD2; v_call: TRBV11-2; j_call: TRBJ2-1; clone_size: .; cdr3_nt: TGTGCCAGCAGCTTTCGGCCGACTAGCGGGAGTCTCAATGAGCAGTTCTTC; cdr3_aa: CASSFRPTSGSLNEQFF
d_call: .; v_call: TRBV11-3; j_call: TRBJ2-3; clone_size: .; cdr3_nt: TGTACCACCAGCTTCTTGAGTCTCTCAAATACGCAGTATTTT; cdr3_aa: CTTSFLSLSNTQYF
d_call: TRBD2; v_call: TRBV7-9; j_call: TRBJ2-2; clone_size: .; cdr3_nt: TGTGCCAGTCTAGCGGGCGGTCGTACCGGGGAGCTGTATTTT; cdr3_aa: CASLAGGRTGELYF
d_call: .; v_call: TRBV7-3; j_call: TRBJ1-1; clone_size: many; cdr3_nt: TGTGCCAGCAGCTTCTCAGCCGGGAACACTGAAGCTTTCTTT; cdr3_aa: CASSFSAGNTEAFF
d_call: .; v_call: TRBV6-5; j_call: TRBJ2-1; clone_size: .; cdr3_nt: TGTGCCAGTAGGCCTTCCCCGGGCCAGACCACCTACGAGCAGTTCTTC; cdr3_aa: CASRPSPGQTTYEQFF
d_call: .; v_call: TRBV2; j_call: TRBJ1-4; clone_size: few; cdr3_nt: TGTGCCAGCAGCGCTCAGGGACTCGGTGAAAAACTGTTTTTT; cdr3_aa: CASSAQGLGEKLFF